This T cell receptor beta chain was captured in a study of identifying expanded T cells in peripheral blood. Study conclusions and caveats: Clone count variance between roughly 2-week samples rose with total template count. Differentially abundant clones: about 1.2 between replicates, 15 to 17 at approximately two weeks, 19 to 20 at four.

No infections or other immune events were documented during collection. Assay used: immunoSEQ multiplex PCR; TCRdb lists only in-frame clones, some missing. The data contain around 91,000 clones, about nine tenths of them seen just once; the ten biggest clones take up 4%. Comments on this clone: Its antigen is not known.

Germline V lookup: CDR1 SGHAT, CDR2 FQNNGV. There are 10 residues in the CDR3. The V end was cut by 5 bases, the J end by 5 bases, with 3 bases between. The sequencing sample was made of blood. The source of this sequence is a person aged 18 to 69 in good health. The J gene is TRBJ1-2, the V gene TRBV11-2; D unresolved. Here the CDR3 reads CASSGYGYTF. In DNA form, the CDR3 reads TGTGCCAGCAGCGGTTATGGCTACACCTTC. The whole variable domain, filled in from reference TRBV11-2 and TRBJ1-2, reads EAGVAQSPRYKIIEKRQSVAFWCNPISGHATLYWYQQILGQGPKLLIQFQNNGVVDDSQLPKDRFSAERLKGVDSTLKIQPAKLEDSAVYLCASSGYGYTFGSGTRLTVV.